The 25 T cell receptor beta chains given below trace back to one sample, sequenced in a study of blood T cell repertoires in COVID-19. Produced via immunoSEQ multiplex PCR; TCRdb's table is partial and in-frame only. This table holds 200,000 to 300,000 clones, roughly nine tenths found once. Sequencing used peripheral blood. These receptors were obtained from a man aged 35 to 55 who had recovered from COVID-19.

The chain is built from TRBV19 and TRBJ2-7; possible D gene TRBD2, 5 bases. The CDR3 is 14 amino acids. The germline V gene encodes CDR1 LNHDA and CDR2 SQIVND (reference sequence). V lost 5 bases and J 3 bases, leaving 14 bases between the germline ends. CDR3 loop: CASSPASSDYEQYF. CDR3 sequence (DNA): TGTGCCAGTAGTCCGGCTAGCTCTGACTACGAGCAGTACTTC.

In DNA form, the CDR3 reads TGTGCCAGCAGCCCTACTAGCGGGGGGCTTAATGAGCAGTTCTTC. It translates to CASSPTSGGLNEQFF. This chain joins TRBV11-3 and TRBJ2-1; 12 nucleotides align to TRBD2. J was trimmed by 7 bases and V by 5 bases; bases with no gene match: 6. The CDR3 consists of 15 residues. The germline V gene has CDR1 SGHNT and CDR2 YENEEA.

This clone was counted a single time. V gene TRBV10-3 combines with J gene TRBJ2-3, with D perhaps TRBD1 (5 bases). Germline V lookup: CDR1 ENHRY, CDR2 SYGVKD. The CDR3 consists of 17 residues. The V end lost 3 bases, the J end lost 2 bases, and 18 bases lay between the germline ends. The CDR3: CAISDPHRQNPTDTQYF. The CDR3 DNA reads as TGTGCCATCAGTGATCCCCACCGACAGAACCCCACAGATACGCAGTATTTT.

The gene calls are TRBV20-1 and TRBJ2-1; unclear D gene. The V end was cut by 3 bases, the J end by 5 bases, with 5 bases between. The CDR3 has 11 amino acids. Germline CDR1 and CDR2: DFQATT and SNEGSKA (reference sequence). The CDR3: CSARADNEQFF. CDR3 coding DNA: TGCAGTGCTAGGGCGGACAATGAGCAGTTCTTC.

This clone has ten or more counts. The V and J genes are TRBV27 and TRBJ2-7, with unresolved D. Germline CDR1 MNHEY, CDR2 SMNVEV (reference sequence). The CDR3 extends over 15 amino acids. Trimming took off 0 bases at V and 0 bases at J, with 9 bases between the two ends. The CDR3 loop is CASSLSEISSYEQYF. Here the CDR3 DNA reads TGTGCCAGCAGTTTATCAGAAATTAGCTCCTACGAGCAGTACTTC.

The genes are TRBV9 and TRBJ1-1; TRBD1 might be the D (5 bases). Germline V gene lookup returns CDR1 SGDLS and CDR2 YYNGEE. The CDR3 is 14 residues long. V lost 2 bases and J lost 2, with 10 bases in between. The CDR3 here is CASSVGGANTEAFF. The CDR3 DNA sequence: TGTGCCAGCAGCGTGGGAGGGGCTAACACTGAAGCTTTCTTT.

This clone was seen once. This rearrangement joins TRBV11-2 to TRBJ1-1; the match to TRBD1 covers 8 bases. The V gene's germline CDR1 is SGHAT and CDR2 FQNNGV. There are 13 residues in the CDR3. V gave up 3 bases and J gave up 7 bases; unmatched junction bases: 4. The DNA of the CDR3 is TGTGCCAGCAGCTTGGGACAGGTTGGTGAAGCTTTCTTT. This encodes CASSLGQVGEAFF.

In nucleotides, the CDR3 is TGTGCCAGCAGCTCGGGACTGACGGGCAGTTCGGATACGCAGTATTTT. Translation: CASSSGLTGSSDTQYF. The chain combines TRBV7-9 with TRBJ2-3; possibly TRBD2 for D (6 bases). Per the germline V gene, CDR1 is SEHNR and CDR2 is FQNEAQ (reference sequence). V was shortened by 4 bases and J by 6 bases, with 20 bases between the two germline ends. The CDR3 spans 16 residues.

The chain is built from TRBV9 and TRBJ1-1, with TRBD1 matching over 7 bases. The CDR3 length is 14 residues. Germline values: CDR1 SGDLS, CDR2 YYNGEE. V shed 3 bases and J 4 bases; nucleotides not matched to a gene: 6. The CDR3 coding sequence is TGTGCCAGCAGCGAGGCTACAGGGGCCACTGAAGCTTTCTTT. Translation: CASSEATGATEAFF.

The chain combines TRBV7-6 with TRBJ2-5, with D maybe TRBD1 (6 bases). Germline V gene data show CDR1 as SGHVS and CDR2 as FNYEAQ. This CDR3 comprises 14 residues. V lost 3 bases and J 3 bases, leaving 11 bases between the germline ends. The CDR3 sequence is CASSFPGQKETQYF. As DNA, the CDR3 is TGTGCCAGCAGCTTTCCGGGACAAAAAGAGACCCAGTACTTC.

The chain is built from TRBV3-1 (or the pseudogene TRBV3-2) and TRBJ1-2; 7 nucleotides line up with TRBD1. The V and J ends lost 3 bases and 3 bases, in that order; junction bases with no gene match: 4. The germline CDR1 and CDR2 sequences are LGHDT and YNNKEL (reference sequence). The CDR3 runs to 14 residues. The CDR3 DNA follows: TGTGCCAGCAGCCATTACAGGGGCGACTATGGCTACACCTTC. The encoded protein is CASSHYRGDYGYTF.

This chain links TRBV5-1 with TRBJ1-3; a weak D match, TRBD1 (5 bases). Trimming shortened V by 2 bases and J by 3 bases, and 18 bases separated the two germline ends. The CDR3 covers 17 residues. Germline V lookup: CDR1 SGHRS, CDR2 YFSETQ. The CDR3 DNA is TGCGCCAGCAGCTTTTCCTCAGGCAGGGTGGTTGGAAACACCATATATTTT. It encodes CASSFSSGRVVGNTIYF.

V and J are TRBV11-2 and TRBJ2-4, with a possible D match to TRBD2 (5 bases). The V and J ends lost 8 bases and 4 bases respectively, with 12 bases between them. The CDR3 totals 13 residues. The germline CDR1 and CDR2 sequences are SGHAT and FQNNGV. The CDR3 region has the DNA TGTGCCAGCTCAACGGAGGTTAAAAACATTCAGTACTTC. It specifies CASSTEVKNIQYF.

The chain employs TRBV7-2 and TRBJ2-2, with 7 bases that match TRBD1. Germline trimming cut 4 bases from V and 7 bases from J; bases unmatched to any gene: 6. The CDR3 spans 14 residues. CDR1 is SGHTA and CDR2 is FQGNSA in the germline V gene. CDR3 sequence: CASSSQGTVGELFF. The CDR3 coding sequence is TGTGCCAGCAGCTCACAAGGGACAGTCGGGGAGCTGTTTTTT.

V gene TRBV12-3 or TRBV12-4 combines with J gene TRBJ1-2, with TRBD1 matching 9 bases. Unmatched junction bases numbered 4, after V lost 5 bases and J lost 6 bases. The CDR3 extends over 13 amino acids. The CDR3 sequence is CASSPGTGNGYTF. As DNA, the CDR3 is TGTGCCAGCAGTCCAGGGACAGGGAATGGCTACACCTTC.

The chain links TRBV5-1 to TRBJ1-2, with D uncertain. The CDR3 is 17 amino acids. The V gene lost 0 bases and the J gene lost 5 bases, with 20 bases spanning the gap. The V gene's germline CDR1 is SGHRS and CDR2 YFSETQ. This CDR3 is CASSLGSPAGSSYGYTF. The CDR3 bases are TGCGCCAGCAGCTTGGGATCTCCGGCCGGGAGTTCTTATGGCTACACCTTC.

The gene calls are TRBV28 and TRBJ1-2; 7 nucleotides match TRBD1. CDR1 MDHEN and CDR2 SYDVKM come from the germline V gene. This CDR3 has 17 residues. V shed 5 bases, J shed 1 base, and the junction held 13 bases outside the gene matches. The CDR3 loop reads CASSSRGQIPFNYGYTF. In DNA form, the CDR3 reads TGTGCCAGCAGTAGTCGGGGACAGATACCCTTTAACTATGGCTACACCTTC.

This rearrangement joins TRBV27 to TRBJ1-2, with TRBD1 matching 7 bases. This CDR3 is 15 amino acids long. Germline V gene lookup returns CDR1 MNHEY and CDR2 SMNVEV (reference sequence). J was trimmed by 2 bases and V by 5 bases; bases with no gene match: 8. The CDR3 DNA is TGTGCCAGCAGTCCCCGTCCGGACAGGAACTATGGCTACACCTTC. This encodes CASSPRPDRNYGYTF.

The chain links TRBV2 to TRBJ2-1; D gene ambiguous. The CDR3 extends over 14 amino acids. Germline V gene data show CDR1 as SNHLY and CDR2 as FYNNEI. Between the trimmed V and J ends, which lost 2 bases and 5 bases, there was a span of 10 bases. This chain's CDR3 is CASSERTFNNEQFF. The CDR3 DNA reads TGTGCCAGCAGTGAAAGAACTTTCAACAATGAGCAGTTCTTC.

A word on this clone: At one end the junction does not follow the germline gene, possibly because of a read error. V usage is TRBV6-1 and J usage is TRBJ2-1, with D possibly TRBD2 on 6 matching bases. Germline-derived CDR1 and CDR2 are MNHNS and SASEGT. CDR3 length: 17 amino acids. The CDR3 reads CASRDGRVGRGDNEQFF. CDR3 DNA: TGTGCCAGCCGTGATGGCCGGGTCGGGCGGGGAGACAATGAGCAGTTCTTC.

The genes are TRBV27 and TRBJ1-1; D is uncertain. V lost 2 bases and J 1 base, leaving 11 bases between the germline ends. Germline V gene sequence: CDR1 MNHEY, CDR2 SMNVEV (reference sequence). This CDR3 contains 15 residues. The chain's CDR3 is CASSLSGSGNTEAFF. The CDR3 region has the DNA TGTGCCAGCAGTTTAAGTGGTTCGGGGAACACTGAAGCTTTCTTT.

V usage is TRBV6-4 and J usage is TRBJ1-2, with 9 bases matching TRBD1. Germline CDR1 and CDR2: MRHNA and SNTAGT. Trimming at V came to 6 bases and at J to 4 bases, leaving 6 bases not matched to a gene. This CDR3 spans 14 amino acids. The CDR3 spells CASRPGQGTYGYTF. CDR3 in DNA: TGTGCCAGCAGGCCGGGACAGGGAACCTATGGCTACACCTTC.

The chain has TRBV9 and TRBJ2-3, with 9 nucleotides matching TRBD1. CDR1 and CDR2 (germline): SGDLS, YYNGEE. V trimming: 3 bases; J trimming: 4 bases; junction bases outside the gene matches: 6. There are 15 residues in the CDR3. DNA of the CDR3: TGTGCCAGCAGCGCCCGGGACAGGGACCCAGATACGCAGTATTTT. Its protein is CASSARDRDPDTQYF.

The rearrangement uses TRBV6-6 and TRBJ1-2, with 8 positions matching TRBD1. The CDR3 sequence is 15 residues long. Losses at the gene ends were 6 bases for V and 0 bases for J; bases not matched to a gene: 6. CDR1 is MNHNY, CDR2 SVGAGI, per germline (reference sequence). The CDR3 protein is CASSPDRASNYGYTF. The CDR3 nucleotides read TGTGCCAGCAGCCCGGACAGGGCATCTAACTATGGCTACACCTTC.

V gene TRBV15 combines with J gene TRBJ1-1; 7 bases match TRBD1. The CDR3 spans 16 residues. Germline CDR1 and CDR2: LNHNV and YYDKDF (reference sequence). With 2 bases clipped from V and 1 base from J, the junction kept 7 bases outside the gene matches. In nucleotides, the CDR3 is TGTGCCACCAGCAGATTAGCCGGGACAGCGAACACTGAAGCTTTCTTT. Protein: CATSRLAGTANTEAFF.